These 23 T cell receptor beta chains originate from one sample sequenced in a study of blood T cells in healthy people across ages. Combining a sample-barcoded 5' primer with a J-beta primer mix, a second PCR ran for roughly 6 to 11 cycles. Using its own MiXCR run on the 5' RACE reads, TCRdb lists one record per CDR3 protein. The sample has 700,000 to 900,000 distinct CDR3 sequences; 53% are singletons. Input material: blood. Receptors originate from a man at least 80 years old in good health.

V and J are TRBV6-1 and TRBJ2-1; 9 positions agree with TRBD2. The J segment lost 4 bases and the V segment lost 11 bases, leaving 6 bases of the junction unmatched. This CDR3 comprises 13 residues. CDR1 and CDR2 (germline): MNHNS, SASEGT. This CDR3 reads CALASGVYNEQFF. DNA of the CDR3: TGTGCCCTAGCTAGCGGGGTATACAATGAGCAGTTCTTC.

The CDR3 region has the DNA TGTGCCAGCTCACCGACTAGCGGGAGTTTATATGAGCAGTTCTTC. Its translation is CASSPTSGSLYEQFF. The V call is TRBV18, the J call TRBJ2-1, with TRBD2 matching 12 bases. V dropped 3 bases and J dropped 8; count of bases not matched to a gene: 5. CDR1 KGHSH and CDR2 LQKENI come from the germline V gene. This CDR3 spans 15 amino acids.

J is TRBJ2-7 and V is TRBV20-1; D assignment may be TRBD1 or TRBD2 (6 bases each). The CDR3 runs 13 residues. Trimming shortened V by 6 bases and J by 2 bases, and 14 bases separated the two germline ends. CDR1 DFQATT and CDR2 SNEGSKA come from the germline V gene (reference sequence). The DNA for the CDR3 is TGCAGTGCGCCGGGGGACACGACCTACGAGCAGTACTTC. It translates to CSAPGDTTYEQYF.

This clonotype appeared once. The V call is TRBV7-2, the J call TRBJ2-7; 8 bases map to TRBD2. V was clipped by 9 bases and J by 7 bases; unmatched bases: 17. Per germline, CDR1 SGHTA and CDR2 FQGNSA. This CDR3 is 15 amino acids long. CDR3 bases: TGTGCCAGTATAGAAGGACTAGCCTCCTACAATGAGCAGTACTTC. This encodes CASIEGLASYNEQYF.

The chain carries TRBV7-3 and TRBJ2-1; 12 nucleotides line up with TRBD2. Germline V lookup: CDR1 SGHTA, CDR2 FQGTGA. The length of the CDR3 is 20 residues. V lost 4 bases to trimming and J lost 6 bases; unmatched junction nucleotides: 19. The DNA for the CDR3 is TGTGCCAGCAGCTCAGAACCTTACCCAGGACTAGCGGGATGGGGCAATGAGCAGTTCTTC. This codes for CASSSEPYPGLAGWGNEQFF. The full variable domain, its missing parts supplied by reference TRBV7-3 and TRBJ2-1, is GAGVSQTPSNKVTEKGKYVELRCDPISGHTALYWYRQSLGQGPEFLIYFQGTGAADDSGLPNDRFFAVRPEGSVSTLKIQRTERGDSAVYLCASSSEPYPGLAGWGNEQFFGPGTRLTVL.

CDR3 sequence reads: CASRVGLAGAHGELFF. Written as DNA, the CDR3 is TGTGCCAGCAGGGTGGGACTAGCGGGAGCGCACGGGGAGCTGTTTTTT. The gene calls are TRBV28 and TRBJ2-2; 14 nucleotides agree with TRBD2. V dropped 6 bases and J dropped 7; count of bases not matched to a gene: 7. Germline V CDR1 and CDR2: MDHEN, SYDVKM. This CDR3 region has 16 residues. The full variable domain, with the rest looked up from reference TRBV28 and TRBJ2-2, is DVKVTQSSRYLVKRTGEKVFLECVQDMDHENMFWYRQDPGLGLRLIYFSYDVKMKEKGDIPEGYSVSREKKERFSLILESASTNQTSMYLCASRVGLAGAHGELFFGEGSRLTVL.

This rearrangement joins TRBV7-2 to TRBJ2-1, with TRBD1 as a possible D gene (6 bases). Looked up from germline, CDR1 is SGHTA and CDR2 is FQGNSA. The CDR3 is 18 amino acids. Trimming cost V 0 bases and J 0 bases, with 15 bases left between them. The CDR3 nucleotides are TGTGCCAGCAGCTTAGCCCCCCCAGGGGCAAGCTCCTACAATGAGCAGTTCTTC. Translating it yields CASSLAPPGASSYNEQFF.

The chain recombines TRBV20-1 with TRBJ2-3; no definite D call. V dropped 3 bases and J dropped 0 bases, with 13 bases sitting between them. The CDR3 has 15 residues. CDR1 and CDR2 from the germline V gene are DFQATT and SNEGSKA (reference sequence). The CDR3 here is CSASKAVSSTDTQYF. The CDR3 nucleotides read TGCAGTGCTAGCAAGGCAGTATCTAGCACAGATACGCAGTATTTT.

The V gene is TRBV13, the J gene TRBJ1-4; perhaps TRBD1 as D (5 bases). This CDR3 spans 18 amino acids. V gave up 4 bases and J gave up 3 bases, with 21 bases separating them. Germline CDR1 and CDR2: PRHDT and FYEKMQ (reference sequence). The CDR3 reads CASSYGHTSDVANEKLFF. In DNA form, the CDR3 reads TGTGCCAGCAGCTACGGACATACTTCGGATGTGGCTAATGAAAAACTGTTTTTT.

The chain carries TRBV12-3 or TRBV12-4 and TRBJ1-5, with D tentatively TRBD1 (5 bases). V shed 5 bases and J shed 4 bases, with 18 bases lying between them. The CDR3 sequence is 16 residues long. CDR3 region: CASSHSVGGTNQPQHF. Here the CDR3 DNA reads TGTGCCAGCAGTCACTCTGTCGGGGGTACTAATCAGCCCCAGCATTTT.

The chain joins TRBV7-9 to TRBJ1-3; D not certain. The CDR3 extends over 15 amino acids. V lost 5 bases, J lost 2 bases, and 13 bases lay in between. Germline V CDR1 and CDR2: SEHNR, FQNEAQ (reference sequence). CDR3 bases: TGTGCCAGCAGCCAAGTTGGGCGGGCTGGAAACACCATATATTTT. The encoded protein is CASSQVGRAGNTIYF.

Remarks on this clonotype: Just one base apart from a much larger clone, this may be a read error. This chain connects TRBV29-1 to TRBJ1-2, with D possibly TRBD1 on 5 matching bases. V was clipped by 6 bases and J by 1 base, with 15 bases between them. The CDR3 covers 14 residues. The germline CDR1 and CDR2 sequences are SQVTM and ANQGSEA. The CDR3 is CSVNQDTSNYGYTF. The CDR3 DNA reads TGCAGCGTCAACCAGGACACCAGTAACTATGGCTACACCTTC.

This clonotype was recorded many times. The genes are TRBV27 and TRBJ1-5, with a possible D match to TRBD1 (5 bases). The V gene's germline CDR1 is MNHEY and CDR2 SMNVEV (reference sequence). This CDR3 has 14 amino acids. Trimming stripped 6 bases from V and 4 bases from J, with 13 bases between. CDR3 sequence reads: CASSQRPGNQPQHF. CDR3 nucleotide sequence: TGTGCCAGCAGCCAAAGGCCAGGGAATCAGCCCCAGCATTTT.

This clonotype has a handful of counts. The rearrangement uses TRBV3-1 and TRBJ2-1; the D gene is possibly TRBD2 (5 bases). This CDR3 spans 14 amino acids. CDR1 and CDR2 from the germline V gene are LGHDT and YNNKEL (reference sequence). Trimming cost V 1 base and J 1 base, with 5 bases left between them. Written as DNA, the CDR3 is TGTGCCAGCAGCCAAGCGGGGTCCTACAATGAGCAGTTCTTC. Its protein product is CASSQAGSYNEQFF.

This clonotype was seen only a few times. The rearrangement uses TRBV5-1 and TRBJ2-3; 15 positions agree with TRBD2. V lost 4 bases to trimming and J lost 1 base; unmatched junction nucleotides: 7. This CDR3 is 18 amino acids long. Germline values: CDR1 SGHRS, CDR2 YFSETQ. As DNA, the CDR3 is TGCGCCAGCAGCCCCGGACTAGCGGGAGGGCCCGGCACAGATACGCAGTATTTT. It specifies CASSPGLAGGPGTDTQYF.

The sample holds one count of this clonotype. The V gene is TRBV7-9, the J gene TRBJ2-3, with TRBD2 matching 9 bases. The CDR3 is 15 residues long. J gave up 3 bases and V 8 bases, and 9 bases lay outside the gene matches. Germline CDR1 SEHNR, CDR2 FQNEAQ (reference sequence). The CDR3 DNA reads as TGTGCCAGCCGTCGAGCGGGGGGTTTGACAGATACGCAGTATTTT. Translating gives CASRRAGGLTDTQYF. Together with reference TRBV7-9 and TRBJ2-3, the CDR3 gives the full variable domain: DTGVSQNPRHKITKRGQNVTFRCDPISEHNRLYWYRQTLGQGPEFLTYFQNEAQLEKSRLLSDRFSAERPKGSFSTLEIQRTEQGDSAMYLCASRRAGGLTDTQYFGPGTRLTVL.

The chain carries TRBV20-1 and TRBJ1-2, with D perhaps matching TRBD1 (5 bases). Between the trimmed V and J ends, which lost 6 bases and 8 bases, there was a span of 13 bases. The germline V gene encodes CDR1 DFQATT and CDR2 SNEGSKA (reference sequence). This CDR3 is built from 11 residues. Written as DNA, the CDR3 is TGCAGTGCGGGACCGGGTGGGGGCTACACCTTC. Its protein product is CSAGPGGGYTF.

This clonotype was found a few times. This sequence joins TRBV7-2 and TRBJ2-4, with 12 bases that match TRBD2. V lost 1 base and J lost 13; bases outside the gene matches: 8. CDR1 and CDR2 (germline): SGHTA, FQGNSA. The CDR3 is 15 amino acids. In DNA form, the CDR3 reads TGTGCCAGCAGCTTAGGACTAGCGGGAGCGGGTGAGCAGTACTTC. It encodes CASSLGLAGAGEQYF.

This sequence joins TRBV28 and TRBJ2-5, with D possibly being TRBD1 or TRBD2 (6 bases each). CDR1 and CDR2 (germline): MDHEN, SYDVKM. The CDR3 has 15 residues. The ends were cut back, 6 bases at V and 4 bases at J, with 18 bases in the middle. The CDR3 reads CASSRLGGRGETQYF. In DNA, the CDR3 is TGTGCCAGCAGCCGCTTGGGGGGCAGGGGAGAGACCCAGTACTTC.

The chain recombines TRBV7-2 with TRBJ2-3; the D gene is possibly TRBD2 (7 bases). The V end lost 5 bases, the J end lost 6 bases, and 12 bases lay between the germline ends. This CDR3 spans 13 amino acids. Germline V gene sequence: CDR1 SGHTA, CDR2 FQGNSA. The DNA of the CDR3 is TGTGCCAGCAGCCCGGGGGGCAGTGATACGCAGTATTTT. Translation gives CASSPGGSDTQYF. Filled out from reference TRBV7-2 and TRBJ2-3, the complete variable domain reads GAGVSQSPSNKVTEKGKDVELRCDPISGHTALYWYRQSLGQGLEFLIYFQGNSAPDKSGLPSDRFSAERTGGSVSTLTIQRTQQEDSAVYLCASSPGGSDTQYFGPGTRLTVL.

The chain has TRBV29-1 and TRBJ2-4, with D possibly called TRBD1 or TRBD2 (5 bases each). TRBJ2-7 matches the DNA end more closely, so the J call is doubtful. The CDR3 is 14 amino acids. Germline loops: CDR1 SQVTM, CDR2 ANQGSEA. The DNA of the CDR3 is TGCAGCGTTGATGGTTTCCTAGCAGGGCGCGAGCAGTACTTC. Protein sequence: CSVDGFLAGREQYF.

This chain connects TRBV10-3 to TRBJ2-3; 12 nucleotides line up with TRBD2. Germline CDR1 reads ENHRY; CDR2 reads SYGVKD. This CDR3 comprises 18 residues. The V segment lost 4 bases and the J segment 5 bases; nucleotides outside the gene matches: 13. The CDR3 sequence is CAISALGRTSGTLDTQYF. In DNA, the CDR3 is TGTGCCATCAGTGCCCTGGGGAGGACTAGCGGGACTTTAGATACGCAGTATTTT.

V and J are TRBV15 and TRBJ1-2, with D uncertain. The germline V gene has CDR1 LNHNV and CDR2 YYDKDF (reference sequence). The CDR3 consists of 14 residues. V was shortened by 0 bases and J by 5 bases, with 10 bases between the two germline ends. The DNA for the CDR3 is TGTGCCACCAGCAGAGAGTCAGGACCTTATGGCTACACCTTC. Residues: CATSRESGPYGYTF.